The 13 T cell receptor beta chains reported below all come from one sample, sequenced in a study of shared clonotypes between healthy human individuals. TCRdb's table, derived via immunoSEQ multiplex PCR, lists solely in-frame clones and lacks some. This repertoire shows under 2.5 million clones, about nine tenths found once; its top ten account for about 0.41%. Sequencing was done on a sample of naive CD4+ T cells from PBMCs. Noted subset: CD45RA+ positively selected. Receptors were obtained from a man aged 18-30 years in good health. Some clones in this sample may be carry-over from other donors' samples.

With respect to this clone: The same CDR3 is also encoded by other DNA sequences in this sample. This rearrangement joins TRBV27 to TRBJ1-1; possible D gene TRBD1, 5 bases. This CDR3 has 14 residues. The V end was cut by 5 bases, the J end by 4 bases, with 14 bases between. CDR1 MNHEY and CDR2 SMNVEV come from the germline V gene (reference sequence). CDR3 DNA sequence: TGTGCCAGCAGTCCTCGCCGGGGCCCCACTGAAGCTTTCTTT. It specifies CASSPRRGPTEAFF.

This chain's CDR3 is CASSEASYSREQFF. Written as DNA, the CDR3 is TGTGCCAGCAGTGAAGCGTCTTATAGTAGAGAGCAGTTCTTC. This chain links TRBV2 with TRBJ2-1; D gene unclear. CDR3 length: 14 amino acids. V gave up 0 bases and J gave up 10 bases, with 13 bases separating them. Germline CDR1 SNHLY, CDR2 FYNNEI.

V gene TRBV28 combines with J gene TRBJ2-7; D might be TRBD1 or TRBD2, each matching 6 bases. V dropped 5 bases and J dropped 6 bases, with 11 bases sitting between them. CDR3 length equals 12 residues. Germline CDR1 MDHEN, CDR2 SYDVKM. The CDR3 loop reads CASSPRGREQYF. The CDR3 DNA reads TGTGCCAGCAGTCCCCGGGGGCGCGAGCAGTACTTC.

CDR3 sequence reads: CASSVAGQAGGEQYF. The CDR3 DNA follows: TGTGCCAGCAGCGTAGCGGGACAGGCGGGTGGAGAGCAGTACTTC. This rearrangement joins TRBV9 to TRBJ2-7; 8 bases are shared with TRBD1. Germline CDR1 SGDLS, CDR2 YYNGEE. J lost 7 bases, V lost 0 bases, and 9 bases had no gene match. There are 15 residues in the CDR3.

This sequence joins TRBV5-1 and TRBJ1-3, with D perhaps TRBD1 (5 bases). CDR1 and CDR2 (germline): SGHRS, YFSETQ. The CDR3 totals 14 residues. The ends were cut back, 5 bases at V and 4 bases at J, with 13 bases in the middle. CDR3 residues: CASRTGTLGNTIYF. In DNA, the CDR3 is TGCGCCAGCAGGACCGGGACGCTAGGAAACACCATATATTTT. The whole variable domain, remainder taken from reference TRBV5-1 and TRBJ1-3, is KAGVTQTPRYLIKTRGQQVTLSCSPISGHRSVSWYQQTPGQGLQFLFEYFSETQRNKGNFPGRFSGRQFSNSRSEMNVSTLELGDSALYLCASRTGTLGNTIYFGEGSWLTVV.

The CDR3 nucleotides read TGTGCCTGGAGTCTCTTAACAGGGAACTATGGCTACACCTTC. It translates to CAWSLLTGNYGYTF. This chain uses TRBV30 with TRBJ1-2, with a possible D match to TRBD1 (6 bases). The germline V gene encodes CDR1 GTSNPN and CDR2 SVGIG (reference sequence). CDR3 length: 14 residues. V was trimmed by 2 bases and J by 2 bases, leaving 12 bases between them.

The J gene is TRBJ2-4, the V gene TRBV9; 7 nucleotides match TRBD1. This CDR3 has 13 residues. Per germline, CDR1 SGDLS and CDR2 YYNGEE. Trimming cost V 3 bases and J 8 bases; bases outside gene matches: 5. The CDR3 sequence is CASSDRDRDIQYF. The CDR3 nucleotides read TGTGCCAGCAGCGACCGGGACAGAGACATTCAGTACTTC.

The CDR3 DNA follows: TGTGCCAGCCCCTCAACAAGGGACAGCCGGAACACTGAAGCTTTCTTT. It translates to CASPSTRDSRNTEAFF. The chain uses TRBV28 and TRBJ1-1; 7 bases match TRBD1. This CDR3 has 16 residues. Unmatched junction bases numbered 13, after V lost 8 bases and J lost 1 base. The germline CDR1 and CDR2 sequences are MDHEN and SYDVKM.

The V and J genes are TRBV14 and TRBJ2-7, with D hard to call. V was pared by 4 bases and J by 6 bases, with 16 bases between. CDR1 and CDR2 from the germline V gene are SGHDN and FVKESK. The CDR3 is made up of 14 amino acids. The CDR3 is CASSRQFVVGEQYF. The CDR3 coding sequence is TGTGCCAGCAGCCGCCAATTTGTGGTCGGCGAGCAGTACTTC.

The chain employs TRBV6-4 and TRBJ1-1, with D perhaps TRBD1 (5 bases). Germline assignment: CDR1 MRHNA and CDR2 SNTAGT. Trimming stripped 4 bases from V and 7 bases from J, with 13 bases between. The CDR3 runs to 13 residues. The CDR3 sequence: CASSAVPGSEAFF. CDR3 nucleotides: TGTGCCAGCAGTGCCGTCCCAGGGAGTGAAGCTTTCTTT.

The chain couples TRBV28 to TRBJ2-7; D gene unclear. Germline V gives CDR1 MDHEN, CDR2 SYDVKM. The V and J ends lost 5 bases and 3 bases respectively, with 17 bases between them. CDR3 length: 15 residues. The CDR3 nucleotides read TGTGCCAGCAGTCGCAGTCCCCCTGGGAACTACGAGCAGTACTTC. Translating it yields CASSRSPPGNYEQYF.

A single count supports this clone. Different DNA sequences within this sample yield the same CDR3. This sequence joins TRBV10-3 and TRBJ1-1; D might be TRBD1 (5 bases). With 0 bases removed from V and 5 bases from J, the gap between germline ends came to 7 bases. CDR1 and CDR2 from the germline V gene are ENHRY and SYGVKD. The CDR3 has 13 residues. CDR3 nucleotide sequence: TGTGCCATCAGTGAGTCAAGGGGTACTGAAGCTTTCTTT. Its protein product is CAISESRGTEAFF.

This clone was recorded once. The chain combines TRBV4-1 with TRBJ1-4; 11 bases fit TRBD1. Losses at the gene ends were 4 bases for V and 8 bases for J; bases not matched to a gene: 3. This CDR3 has 14 residues. The germline V gene has CDR1 MGHRA and CDR2 YSYEKL. The CDR3 here is CASSPDRGREKLFF. CDR3 in DNA: TGCGCCAGCAGCCCGGACAGGGGGCGGGAAAAACTGTTTTTT.